The count of the clone carrying this T cell receptor (beta chain) is one. This CDR3 spans 16 amino acids. V lost 4 bases and J 0 bases, leaving 10 bases between the germline ends. CDR1 SEHNR and CDR2 FQNEAQ come from the germline V gene (reference sequence). This specimen comes from a study of control samples from healthy donors and cancer patients. Clones were sequenced by immunoSEQ multiplex PCR, and TCRdb holds only the in-frame ones, with some missing. In the table there are fewer than 200,000 clones, 85% to 90% of which are singletons. Sequencing used blood. The rearrangement uses TRBV7-9 and TRBJ2-6; D call uncertain. The receptor was isolated from a man aged 30 to 39 in good health. The CDR3 protein is CASSSPEYSGANVLTF. The CDR3 DNA sequence: TGTGCCAGCAGCTCACCTGAATACTCTGGGGCCAACGTCCTGACTTTC.